The 27 T cell receptor beta chains below were found in one sample sequenced in a study of cytomegalovirus exposure and HLA in healthy donors. It was with 60 Vbeta and 13 Jbeta primers that the PCR ran. This table comes from immunoSEQ multiplex PCR, and its TCRdb copy is limited to in-frame clones, with some not included. The sample includes some 190,000 clones, about 80% of them seen just once. Sequencing used PBMCs. These receptor sequences come from a man aged 40-50 years in good health and CMV-seropositive.

The CDR3: CASSPLLDSGGGYNEQFF. The CDR3 DNA is TGTGCCAGCAGTCCCCTTTTGGATAGCGGGGGAGGTTACAATGAGCAGTTCTTC. The V gene is TRBV27, the J gene TRBJ2-1; 9 bases align to TRBD2. The germline V gene encodes CDR1 MNHEY and CDR2 SMNVEV (reference sequence). The V segment lost 5 bases and the J segment 4 bases; nucleotides outside the gene matches: 15. The CDR3 is 18 amino acids.

To note about this clone: The same CDR3 can be traced to other DNA sequences in this sample. The rearrangement uses TRBV6-5 and TRBJ1-2, with 8 bases aligning to TRBD1. V was pared by 6 bases and J by 4 bases, with 4 bases of the junction left unmatched. Germline values: CDR1 MNHEY, CDR2 SVGAGI. The length of the CDR3 is 13 residues. CDR3 in amino acids: CASSPTGGYGYTF. In DNA, the CDR3 is TGTGCCAGCAGCCCCACAGGGGGCTATGGCTACACCTTC.

This sequence joins TRBV4-1 and TRBJ1-5; no reliable D call. Looked up from germline, CDR1 is MGHRA and CDR2 is YSYEKL. The CDR3 totals 15 residues. Trimming pared 0 bases from V and 3 bases from J, leaving 9 bases between. The CDR3 DNA is TGCGCCAGCAGCCAAGAGTGGAGCCACAATCAGCCCCAGCATTTT. It codes for CASSQEWSHNQPQHF.

The chain joins TRBV18 to TRBJ1-2; D uncertain. Trimming pared 6 bases from V and 1 base from J, leaving 15 bases between. Germline CDR1 reads KGHSH; CDR2 reads LQKENI. The CDR3 sequence is 15 residues long. The CDR3 here is CASSPTGNSNYGYTF. The CDR3 DNA reads as TGTGCCAGCTCCCCCACCGGGAATAGTAACTATGGCTACACCTTC.

The gene calls are TRBV6-6 and TRBJ1-2; no firm D call. CDR3 length: 13 residues. The V end lost 2 bases, the J end lost 4 bases, and 8 bases lay between the germline ends. CDR1 is MNHNY, CDR2 SVGAGI, per germline (reference sequence). The CDR3 bases are TGTGCCAGCAGTTACGGGGAGGGCTATGGCTACACCTTC. Its protein product is CASSYGEGYGYTF.

The rearrangement joins TRBV4-2 to TRBJ2-3; 7 nucleotides agree with TRBD2. With V trimmed by 1 base and J by 2 bases, 6 bases remained unmatched. This CDR3 contains 16 residues. Germline CDR1 reads LGHNA; CDR2 reads YNFKEQ. The CDR3 sequence: CASSQAGGLNTDTQYF. The CDR3 DNA reads TGTGCCAGCAGCCAAGCCGGGGGACTAAACACAGATACGCAGTATTTT.

The V gene is TRBV5-6, the J gene TRBJ2-7; a weak D match, TRBD2 (7 bases). This CDR3 region has 16 residues. The V gene lost 1 base and the J gene lost 5 bases, with 19 bases spanning the gap. Germline V CDR1 and CDR2: SGHDT, YYEEEE. CDR3 residues: CASSLTIGGPGDEQYF. CDR3 DNA sequence: TGTGCCAGCAGCTTGACGATCGGGGGGCCTGGGGACGAGCAGTACTTC.

V usage is TRBV15 and J usage is TRBJ1-2, with 8 bases fitting TRBD1. Trimming took 0 bases from V and 2 from J; bases not matched to a gene: 5. CDR1 LNHNV and CDR2 YYDKDF come from the germline V gene (reference sequence). The CDR3 runs to 16 residues. This CDR3 reads CATSRDAGGINYGYTF. In DNA, the CDR3 is TGTGCCACCAGCAGAGATGCAGGGGGCATAAACTATGGCTACACCTTC.

This chain links TRBV10-3 with TRBJ1-1, with D hard to call. V shed 2 bases and J shed 4 bases, with 8 bases lying between them. The CDR3 runs 13 residues. Per germline, CDR1 ENHRY and CDR2 SYGVKD. CDR3: CAISEVGGTEAFF. As DNA, the CDR3 is TGTGCCATCAGTGAGGTCGGAGGCACTGAAGCTTTCTTT.

The CDR3 sequence: CASKSRAGTGGEYEQFF. CDR3 nucleotide sequence: TGCGCCAGCAAGAGCCGGGCGGGGACAGGGGGAGAGTATGAGCAGTTCTTC. This chain links TRBV10-2 with TRBJ2-1; 11 bases fit TRBD1. V was clipped by 7 bases and J by 8 bases; unmatched bases: 16. CDR3 length: 17 residues. Germline V gene lookup returns CDR1 WSHSY and CDR2 SAAADI.

This clone came up once. The V and J genes are TRBV28 and TRBJ2-1, with TRBD2 matching 7 bases. Losses at the gene ends were 4 bases for V and 2 bases for J; bases not matched to a gene: 8. The CDR3 totals 16 residues. Germline V gene sequence: CDR1 MDHEN, CDR2 SYDVKM. DNA for the CDR3: TGTGCCAGCAGTTCCTCGGGACTACCAACCTACAATGAGCAGTTCTTC. This sequence encodes CASSSSGLPTYNEQFF.

The CDR3 sequence is CASSQGLAGGWGETQYF. DNA for the CDR3: TGTGCCAGCAGCCAGGGACTAGCGGGGGGGTGGGGGGAGACCCAGTACTTC. The chain is built from TRBV4-2 and TRBJ2-5; 16 bases are shared with TRBD2. In germline, CDR1 is LGHNA, CDR2 YNFKEQ. This CDR3 has 17 amino acids. The V gene end was trimmed by 3 bases and the J gene end by 5 bases; junction bases not matched to a gene: 6.

J is TRBJ2-7 and V is TRBV9; 13 bases match TRBD2. Germline V gives CDR1 SGDLS, CDR2 YYNGEE. The CDR3 has 15 amino acids. V lost 3 bases and J lost 7; bases outside the gene matches: 7. The chain's CDR3 is CASSGVGTSGNEQYF. The CDR3, as DNA: TGTGCCAGCAGCGGAGTGGGGACTAGCGGGAATGAGCAGTACTTC.

This sequence joins TRBV6-1 and TRBJ1-2; tentative D call: TRBD1 (5 bases). Germline CDR1 and CDR2: MNHNS and SASEGT. The CDR3 length is 13 residues. Trimming pared 5 bases from V and 4 bases from J, leaving 11 bases between. The CDR3 sequence is CASSQEGVYGYTF. For the CDR3, the DNA is TGTGCCAGCAGTCAGGAAGGGGTCTATGGCTACACCTTC.

The chain employs TRBV5-1 and TRBJ1-3; D is unclear. In germline, CDR1 is SGHRS, CDR2 YFSETQ. Trimming pared 3 bases from V and 0 bases from J, leaving 13 bases between. The CDR3 has 16 residues. CDR3 coding DNA: TGCGCCAGCAGCTCCGCCGGAGGGAGCTCTGGAAACACCATATATTTT. This encodes CASSSAGGSSGNTIYF.

The rearrangement uses TRBV7-2 and TRBJ2-3; 7 bases map to TRBD2. Germline V gene data show CDR1 as SGHTA and CDR2 as FQGNSA. The V gene end was trimmed by 10 bases and the J gene end by 4 bases; junction bases not matched to a gene: 5. CDR3 length: 12 residues. CDR3 residues: CATRRGADTQYF. The CDR3 DNA follows: TGTGCCACCCGCCGGGGGGCAGATACGCAGTATTTT.

CDR3 residues: CASRTGGGTDTQYF. CDR3 nucleotide sequence: TGTGCCAGTCGGACGGGGGGGGGCACAGATACGCAGTATTTT. The chain carries TRBV2 and TRBJ2-3; TRBD2 aligns across 8 bases. The CDR3 runs to 14 residues. V trimming: 9 bases; J trimming: 1 base; junction bases outside the gene matches: 6. Germline-derived CDR1 and CDR2 are SNHLY and FYNNEI.

V usage is TRBV11-3 and J usage is TRBJ2-2; TRBD1 is a possible D gene (5 bases). The germline V and J ends were trimmed by 4 bases and 0 bases, with 15 bases remaining between them. CDR3 length: 17 residues. Germline values: CDR1 SGHNT, CDR2 YENEEA. The chain's CDR3 is CASSSQGWNTNTGELFF. The CDR3 region has the DNA TGTGCCAGCAGCTCGCAGGGTTGGAATACGAACACCGGGGAGCTGTTTTTT.

The CDR3 region has the DNA TGTGCCAGCAGCAGGGACTACACTGAAGCTTTCTTT. This codes for CASSRDYTEAFF. The chain carries TRBV6-1 and TRBJ1-1, with a possible D match to TRBD1 (5 bases). This CDR3 is 12 amino acids long. Trimming took off 6 bases at V and 3 bases at J, with 8 bases between the two ends. Germline CDR1 and CDR2: MNHNS and SASEGT.

This clone has a handful of counts. The chain uses TRBV11-2 and TRBJ2-3; D is perhaps TRBD1 (5 bases). This CDR3 region has 14 residues. CDR1 and CDR2 from the germline V gene are SGHAT and FQNNGV. V lost 1 base to trimming and J lost 2 bases, with 7 bases between them. CDR3 DNA sequence: TGTGCCAGCAGCTTAGGGGGCCCCACAGATACGCAGTATTTT. Amino acids: CASSLGGPTDTQYF.

There are a few counts of this clone. The rearrangement uses TRBV6-5 and TRBJ2-1; the D is unclear. The CDR3 consists of 15 residues. Trimming took off 4 bases at V and 0 bases at J, with 10 bases between the two ends. The germline gives CDR1 MNHEY, CDR2 SVGAGI. The CDR3 bases are TGTGCCAGCAGTTTTGACATCCTCTCCTACAATGAGCAGTTCTTC. Amino acid sequence: CASSFDILSYNEQFF.

The chain's CDR3 is CASSLDRSVETQYF. CDR3 bases: TGTGCCAGCAGCTTAGACCGTAGCGTGGAGACCCAGTACTTC. The rearrangement uses TRBV11-2 and TRBJ2-5; a weak D match, TRBD2 (5 bases). V gave up 0 bases and J gave up 5 bases, with 10 bases separating them. The germline V gene has CDR1 SGHAT and CDR2 FQNNGV. The CDR3 spans 14 residues.

This clone has more than one count but fewer than ten. This chain joins TRBV7-9 and TRBJ1-4; 8 bases are a match to TRBD1. The CDR3 consists of 12 residues. The germline V gene has CDR1 SEHNR and CDR2 FQNEAQ (reference sequence). V gave up 11 bases and J gave up 5 bases; unmatched junction bases: 4. The CDR3 sequence: CAGRQGNEKLFF. The CDR3 nucleotides are TGTGCCGGAAGACAGGGGAATGAAAAACTGTTTTTT. Drawing the rest from reference TRBV7-9 and TRBJ1-4, the complete variable domain is DTGVSQNPRHKITKRGQNVTFRCDPISEHNRLYWYRQTLGQGPEFLTYFQNEAQLEKSRLLSDRFSAERPKGSFSTLEIQRTEQGDSAMYLCAGRQGNEKLFFGSGTQLSVL.

The chain joins TRBV9 to TRBJ1-4; no clear D gene. Between the trimmed V and J ends, which lost 0 bases and 8 bases, there was a span of 14 bases. CDR1 and CDR2 (germline): SGDLS, YYNGEE. This CDR3 comprises 15 residues. CDR3 residues: CASSVDGGEWEKLFF. The CDR3 bases are TGTGCCAGCAGCGTAGATGGCGGAGAGTGGGAAAAACTGTTTTTT.

The chain joins TRBV28 to TRBJ2-7; D remains unclear. The CDR3 spans 11 residues. Germline V lookup: CDR1 MDHEN, CDR2 SYDVKM. Trimming left V 10 bases short and J 6 bases short, with 13 bases between. The CDR3 region is CATNLGCEQYF. Here the CDR3 DNA reads TGTGCCACCAATCTCGGGTGCGAGCAGTACTTC.

The V and J genes are TRBV6-5 and TRBJ2-7; 8 nucleotides match TRBD1. Germline lookup yields CDR1 MNHEY and CDR2 SVGAGI. This CDR3 comprises 13 residues. V lost 5 bases to trimming and J lost 8 bases; unmatched junction nucleotides: 8. DNA of the CDR3: TGTGCCAGCAGTCGGGACAGGCTACGACAGCAGTACTTC. Translation gives CASSRDRLRQQYF.

The chain uses TRBV4-2 and TRBJ2-5; 10 nucleotides match TRBD2. This CDR3 contains 17 residues. V gave up 0 bases and J gave up 5 bases; unmatched junction bases: 9. Germline V gives CDR1 LGHNA, CDR2 YNFKEQ. The CDR3 coding sequence is TGTGCCAGCAGCCAAGATTCCCTAGCGGGGGTTAGCGAGACCCAGTACTTC. It specifies CASSQDSLAGVSETQYF.